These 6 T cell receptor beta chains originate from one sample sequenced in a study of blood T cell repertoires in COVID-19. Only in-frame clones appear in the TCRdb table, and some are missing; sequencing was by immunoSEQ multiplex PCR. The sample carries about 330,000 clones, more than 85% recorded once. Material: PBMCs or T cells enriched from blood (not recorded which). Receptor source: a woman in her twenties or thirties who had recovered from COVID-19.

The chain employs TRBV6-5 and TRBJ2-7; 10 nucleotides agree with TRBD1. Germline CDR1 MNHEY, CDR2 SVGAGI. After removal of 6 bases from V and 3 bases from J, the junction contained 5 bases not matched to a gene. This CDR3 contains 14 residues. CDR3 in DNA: TGTGCCAGCAGCCGGGACAGGGGTGACTACGAGCAGTACTTC. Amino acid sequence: CASSRDRGDYEQYF.

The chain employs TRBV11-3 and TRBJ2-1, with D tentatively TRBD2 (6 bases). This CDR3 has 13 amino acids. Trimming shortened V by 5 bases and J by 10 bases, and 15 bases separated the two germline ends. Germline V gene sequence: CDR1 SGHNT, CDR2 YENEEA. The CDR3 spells CASSQVAALEQFF. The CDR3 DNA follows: TGTGCCAGCAGCCAGGTAGCGGCTCTGGAGCAGTTCTTC.

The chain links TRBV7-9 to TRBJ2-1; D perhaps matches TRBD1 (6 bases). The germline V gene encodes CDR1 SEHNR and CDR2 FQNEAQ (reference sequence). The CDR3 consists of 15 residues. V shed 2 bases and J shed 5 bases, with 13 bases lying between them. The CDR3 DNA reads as TGTGCCAGCAGCTTAAGGGGACACTCAAACAATGAGCAGTTCTTC. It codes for CASSLRGHSNNEQFF.

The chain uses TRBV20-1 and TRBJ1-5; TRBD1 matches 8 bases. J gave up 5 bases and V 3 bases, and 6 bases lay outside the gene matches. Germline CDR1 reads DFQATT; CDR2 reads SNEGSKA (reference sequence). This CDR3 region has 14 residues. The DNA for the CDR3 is TGCAGTGCTAGTGGCAGGGGGCTGGATCAGCCCCAGCATTTT. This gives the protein CSASGRGLDQPQHF.

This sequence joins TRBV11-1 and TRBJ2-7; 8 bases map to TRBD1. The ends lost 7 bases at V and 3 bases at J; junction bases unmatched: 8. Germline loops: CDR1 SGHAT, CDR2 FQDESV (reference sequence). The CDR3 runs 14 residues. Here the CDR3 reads CASTAGTGIYEQYF. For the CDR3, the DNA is TGTGCCAGCACCGCCGGGACAGGAATCTACGAGCAGTACTTC.

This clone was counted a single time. CDR3 in amino acids: CASSQGSNQPQHF. The CDR3 DNA is TGCGCCAGCAGTCAGGGGAGCAATCAGCCCCAGCATTTT. The chain uses TRBV4-1 and TRBJ1-5; tentative D call: TRBD1 (6 bases). Trimming shortened V by 6 bases and J by 1 base, and 7 bases separated the two germline ends. The CDR3 is 13 residues long. CDR1 is MGHRA, CDR2 YSYEKL, per germline.